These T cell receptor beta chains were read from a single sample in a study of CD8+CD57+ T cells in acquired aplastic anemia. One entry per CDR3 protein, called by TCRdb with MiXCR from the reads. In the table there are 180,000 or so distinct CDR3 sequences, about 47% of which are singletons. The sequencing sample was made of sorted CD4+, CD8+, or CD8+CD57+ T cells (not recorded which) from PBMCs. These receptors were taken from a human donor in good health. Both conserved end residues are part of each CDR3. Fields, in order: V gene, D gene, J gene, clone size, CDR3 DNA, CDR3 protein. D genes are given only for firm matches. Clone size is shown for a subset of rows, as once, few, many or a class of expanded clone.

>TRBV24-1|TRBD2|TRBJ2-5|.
TGTGCCACCAGTGATCCTCCGACTAGCGGGAGTTGGCAAGAGACCCAGTACTTC
CATSDPPTSGSWQETQYF
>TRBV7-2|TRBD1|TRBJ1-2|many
TGTGCCAGCAGCACTAGCGGACAGGGGGCTGAAACCTACACCTTC
CASSTSGQGAETYTF
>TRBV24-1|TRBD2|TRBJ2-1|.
TGTGCCACCAGTGATCCATGGACTAGCGGGAACTCCTACAATGAGCAGTTCTTC
CATSDPWTSGNSYNEQFF
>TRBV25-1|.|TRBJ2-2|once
TGTGCCAGCAGACCGCCCCCCGCGAACACCGGGGAGCTGTTTTTT
CASRPPPANTGELFF
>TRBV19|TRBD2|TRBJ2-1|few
TGTGCCAGTAGTATGGCGGGGGTGGTGAGCTCCTACAATGGGCAGTTCTTC
CASSMAGVVSSYNGQFF
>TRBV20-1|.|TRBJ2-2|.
TGCAGTGCTAGGTGGCCTAACACCGGGGAGCTGTTTTTT
CSARWPNTGELFF
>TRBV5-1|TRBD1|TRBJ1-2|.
TGCGCCAGCAGCTTGGCCCGGCAGGGGGCGGATGGCTACACCTTC
CASSLARQGADGYTF
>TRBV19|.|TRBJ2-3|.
TGTGCCAGTAGTCCGATCGACGGGGGTGATCAGCCCCAGTATTTT
CASSPIDGGDQPQYF
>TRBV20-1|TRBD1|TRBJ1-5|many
TGCAGTGCTACAACAGGGGGGGATCAGCCCCAGCATTTT
CSATTGGDQPQHF
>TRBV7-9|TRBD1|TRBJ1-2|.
TGTGCCAGCAGCCCGGGACAGGGGGTCTTTGGCTACACCTTC
CASSPGQGVFGYTF
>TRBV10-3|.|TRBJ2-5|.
TGTGCCATCGAAAGGGGCCTTGGGCGAGAGACCCAGTACTTC
CAIERGLGRETQYF
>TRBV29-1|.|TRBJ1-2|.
TGCAGCGTTGTGGAGCCAGGGACCTATGGCTACACCTTC
CSVVEPGTYGYTF
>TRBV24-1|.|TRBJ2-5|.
TGTGCCACCAGTGGAGGGCAGGGAGAGACCCAGTACTTC
CATSGGQGETQYF
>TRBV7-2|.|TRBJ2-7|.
TGTGCCAGCAGCTTAGGTCTTCTAGGGAGCGAGCAGTACTTC
CASSLGLLGSEQYF
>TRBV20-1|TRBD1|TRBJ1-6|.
TGCAGTGCTAGAGATGGGGACAGGGTTTCACCCCTCCACTTT
CSARDGDRVSPLHF
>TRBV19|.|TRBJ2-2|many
TGTGCCAGTAGTCCCGGACACACGGTTATCACCGGGGAGCTGTTTTTT
CASSPGHTVITGELFF
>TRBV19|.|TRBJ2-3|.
TGTGCCAGTAGTATCGGAGGCGCAGATACGCAGTTTTTT
CASSIGGADTQFF
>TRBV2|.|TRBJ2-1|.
TGTGCCGGCAGTGAATGGAATGAGCAGTTCTTC
CAGSEWNEQFF
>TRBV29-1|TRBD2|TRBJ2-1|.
TGCACCTCCGGGAGGGCCGTATACAATGAGCAGTTCTTC
CTSGRAVYNEQFF
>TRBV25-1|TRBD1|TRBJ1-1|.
TGTGCCAGCACCTACAGGGGCGACACTGAAGCTTTCTTT
CASTYRGDTEAFF
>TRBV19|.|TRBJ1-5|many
TGTGCCAGTAGTAGGGGGGCGGGGGGCAATCAGCCCCAGCATTTT
CASSRGAGGNQPQHF
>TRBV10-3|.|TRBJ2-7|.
TGTGCCATCAGCCAGGGAGTCCACGAGCAGTACTTC
CAISQGVHEQYF
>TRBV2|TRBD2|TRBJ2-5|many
TGTGCCAGCAGGAGCGGCCTAGCGGGAGGGCCGGGGACCCAGTACTTC
CASRSGLAGGPGTQYF
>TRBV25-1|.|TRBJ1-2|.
TGTGCCAGCAGTGAACGGTGGGGTTGGGGTAACTATGGCTACACCTTC
CASSERWGWGNYGYTF
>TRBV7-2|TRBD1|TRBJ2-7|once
TGTGCCAGCAGCTTAGCGCGGGGACAGGGTCCCCGTCAGTACTTC
CASSLARGQGPRQYF
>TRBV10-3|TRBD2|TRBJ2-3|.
TGTGCCATCAGTGGGCGGGCGGGAGTGAACAATGAGCAGTATTTT
CAISGRAGVNNEQYF
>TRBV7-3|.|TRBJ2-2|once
TGTGCCAGCAGCTTAACTAGTCGGGGGGAGCTGTTTTTT
CASSLTSRGELFF
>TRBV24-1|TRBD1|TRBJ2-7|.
TGTGCCACCAGTCGTCAGGGGACAGACTACGAGCAGTACTTC
CATSRQGTDYEQYF
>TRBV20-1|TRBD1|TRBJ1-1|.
TGCAGTGCTCCGGACAGGTTCTCGTCGAGTGGGTCGTCTTTCCCCACTGAAGCTTTCTTT
CSAPDRFSSSGSSFPTEAFF
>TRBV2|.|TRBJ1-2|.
TGTGCCAGCAGTGATGGTGTCCGAATAACCTATGGCTACACCTTC
CASSDGVRITYGYTF
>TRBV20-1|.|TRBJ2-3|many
TGCAGAGTGCTAGGCGCTGGTATGGCCACAAACACAGATACGCAGTATTTT
CRVLGAGMATNTDTQYF
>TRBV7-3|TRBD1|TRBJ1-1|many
TGTGCCAGCAGCTTACAGGGGGTGGGCACTGAAGCTTTCTTT
CASSLQGVGTEAFF
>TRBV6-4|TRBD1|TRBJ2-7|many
TGTGCCAGCAGTGCCTCGGGACAGGGGACGGCCTACGAGCAGTACTTC
CASSASGQGTAYEQYF
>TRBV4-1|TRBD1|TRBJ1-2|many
TGCGCCAGCACAAATGGGACAGGACGCTATGGCTACACCTTC
CASTNGTGRYGYTF
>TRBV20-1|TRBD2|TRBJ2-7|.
TGCAGTGCTAGAAAGGCCGGGACTAGAACCTACGAGCAGTACTTC
CSARKAGTRTYEQYF
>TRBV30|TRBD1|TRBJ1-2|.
TGTGCCTGGAGCCGACAGGGGAACTATGGCTACACCTTC
CAWSRQGNYGYTF
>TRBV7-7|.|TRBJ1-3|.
TGTGCTAGCATCCTTCCTAGGGGAAACACCATATATTTT
CASILPRGNTIYF
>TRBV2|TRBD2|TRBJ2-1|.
TGTGCCAGCACCGCTGGGACTAGCGGGGGGAATGAGCAGTTCTTC
CASTAGTSGGNEQFF
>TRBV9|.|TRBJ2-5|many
TGTGCCAGCAGCGTAGCGGGAGAAGGGGGAGAGACCCAGTACTTC
CASSVAGEGGETQYF
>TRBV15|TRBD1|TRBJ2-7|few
TGTGCCACCGTGGGACAGGGAGGACGGGAGCAGTACTTC
CATVGQGGREQYF
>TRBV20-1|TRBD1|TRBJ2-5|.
TGCAGTGCTTTCCGGGACAGCGAGACCCAGTACTTC
CSAFRDSETQYF
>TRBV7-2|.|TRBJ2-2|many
TGTGCCAGCAGCTTAGCTGGACAGAAGAACACCGGGGAGCTGTTTTTT
CASSLAGQKNTGELFF
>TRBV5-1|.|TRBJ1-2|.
TGCGCCAGCAGTTCGGACAGCCCAAGTTATGGCTACACCTTC
CASSSDSPSYGYTF
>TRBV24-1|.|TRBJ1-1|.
TGTGCCACCTATCCGGGACTTAAAGGGAACATCACTGAAGCTTTCTTT
CATYPGLKGNITEAFF
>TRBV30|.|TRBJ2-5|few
TGTGCCTGGAGTTCGAGGGGTCTACGGGGGACCCAGTACTTC
CAWSSRGLRGTQYF
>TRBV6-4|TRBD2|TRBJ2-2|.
TGTGCCAGCAGTGACGGGACTAGCGGCACCGGGGAGCTGTTTTTT
CASSDGTSGTGELFF
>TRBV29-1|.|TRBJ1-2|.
TGCAGCGTTGAACGTACGAAAGCTGGAAACACCTTC
CSVERTKAGNTF
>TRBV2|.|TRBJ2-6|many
TGTGCCAGCAAGGGGAGCGCTGGGGCCAACGTCCTGACTTTC
CASKGSAGANVLTF
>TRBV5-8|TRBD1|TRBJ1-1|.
TGTGCCAGCAGCTTGGATACATGGACAGGGGCGGCTTTCTTT
CASSLDTWTGAAFF
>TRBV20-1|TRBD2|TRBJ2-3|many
TGCAGTGCCCACCTACTAGCGAGGAGCACAGATACGCAGTATTTT
CSAHLLARSTDTQYF
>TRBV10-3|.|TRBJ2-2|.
TGTGCCATCAGTGAGGGTTTACGAACCGGGGAGCTGTTTTTT
CAISEGLRTGELFF
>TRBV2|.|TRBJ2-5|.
TGTGCCAGCAATGGAAATGGGGAGACCCAGTACTTC
CASNGNGETQYF